The next 16 T cell receptor beta chains were all read from a single sample in a study of T-cell reconstitution after alpha-beta-depleted transplantation in children. The TCRbeta library was prepared with unique molecular identifiers. TCRdb reprocessed the PCR reads with MiXCR, giving one entry per CDR3 protein. The sample gives about 500,000 distinct CDR3 sequences, approximately 29% of which show up once; 2% to 2.5% is in the top ten. This specimen was PBMCs from the stem cell graft donor, taken from the stem cell graft. Source of these receptors: a human donor who donated a stem cell graft to a child with aplastic anemia.

The V call is TRBV7-6, the J call TRBJ2-5; D unclear. V shed 3 bases and J shed 5 bases, with 10 bases lying between them. This CDR3 region has 13 residues. The V gene's germline CDR1 is SGHVS and CDR2 FNYEAQ. The CDR3 DNA is TGTGCCAGCAGCTTGGAACGAGCGGAGACCCAGTACTTC. Translating it yields CASSLERAETQYF.

This clonotype came up a few times. The V call is TRBV5-1, the J call TRBJ1-1; 8 positions agree with TRBD1. The V gene's germline CDR1 is SGHRS and CDR2 YFSETQ. J was trimmed by 7 bases and V by 5 bases; bases with no gene match: 10. This CDR3 is 14 amino acids long. The CDR3 bases are TGCGCCAGCAGGAAGACAGGGGCGGATATTGAAGCTTTCTTT. This sequence encodes CASRKTGADIEAFF.

J is TRBJ2-3 and V is TRBV20-1, with a tentative D call TRBD2 (6 bases). The CDR3 runs to 16 residues. Trimming removed 2 bases from V and 3 bases from J, with 18 bases in between. Germline V gives CDR1 DFQATT, CDR2 SNEGSKA (reference sequence). The CDR3 coding sequence is TGCAGTGCTAGACGGGCTGGCCGAGCGGGTACAGATACGCAGTATTTT. Its translation is CSARRAGRAGTDTQYF.

The chain combines TRBV7-2 with TRBJ2-5, with TRBD2 as a possible D gene (6 bases). With 5 bases removed from V and 9 bases from J, the gap between germline ends came to 10 bases. The CDR3 covers 11 residues. Germline V gene sequence: CDR1 SGHTA, CDR2 FQGNSA. For the CDR3, the DNA is TGTGCCAGCAGCCTAGGGGAGGCCCAGTACTTC. Protein product: CASSLGEAQYF.

The gene calls are TRBV15 and TRBJ2-3; D not certain. The CDR3 covers 13 residues. Germline V gene sequence: CDR1 LNHNV, CDR2 YYDKDF (reference sequence). The V and J ends lost 3 bases and 2 bases respectively, with 6 bases between them. This CDR3 is CATSSMNTDTQYF. The CDR3 DNA follows: TGTGCCACCAGCAGCATGAACACAGATACGCAGTATTTT.

V gene TRBV5-5 combines with J gene TRBJ2-6, with TRBD1 as a possible D gene (5 bases). The germline V gene has CDR1 SGHKS and CDR2 YYEKEE (reference sequence). The CDR3 length is 16 residues. Deletions cut 6 bases from V and 4 bases from J, with 17 bases between. DNA for the CDR3: TGTGCCAGCAACCCCCAGGGAAGAGTGGGGGCCAACGTCCTGACTTTC. Protein sequence: CASNPQGRVGANVLTF.

This clonotype was detected only a few times. The chain employs TRBV7-2 and TRBJ1-4; TRBD1 aligns across 8 bases. CDR3 size: 16 residues. Per the germline V gene, CDR1 is SGHTA and CDR2 is FQGNSA. V shed 5 bases and J 3 bases; nucleotides not matched to a gene: 8. DNA for the CDR3: TGTGCCAGCAGCGTAACCGGGACAGGTTCTAATGAAAAACTGTTTTTT. Translation gives CASSVTGTGSNEKLFF.

This chain connects TRBV7-9 to TRBJ1-5, with 8 bases fitting TRBD1. The length of the CDR3 is 16 residues. Germline V gene sequence: CDR1 SEHNR, CDR2 FQNEAQ (reference sequence). Trimming took 0 bases from V and 2 from J; bases not matched to a gene: 3. DNA of the CDR3: TGTGCCAGCAGCTTAGCCCCGGGACAGGGCAATCAGCCCCAGCATTTT. Its translation is CASSLAPGQGNQPQHF.

The CDR3 nucleotides read TGTGCCAGTAGTATTTCCCAGGGGGTATTCGGTGGAAAACTGTTTTTT. This translates into CASSISQGVFGGKLFF. The rearrangement joins TRBV19 to TRBJ1-4, with 7 positions matching TRBD1. The CDR3 spans 16 residues. Germline CDR1 is LNHDA and CDR2 is SQIVND (reference sequence). With 3 bases clipped from V and 10 bases from J, the junction kept 14 bases outside the gene matches.

This clonotype was counted only a few times. This chain links TRBV28 with TRBJ1-1, with 10 bases matching TRBD1. CDR3 length equals 14 residues. The germline gives CDR1 MDHEN, CDR2 SYDVKM. The V gene end was trimmed by 4 bases and the J gene end by 7 bases; junction bases not matched to a gene: 6. CDR3 coding DNA: TGTGCCAGCAGTTCATCGGGACAGGGGTTTGAAGCTTTCTTT. Protein: CASSSSGQGFEAFF.

The V gene is TRBV12-3 or TRBV12-4, the J gene TRBJ1-1; D may be TRBD1 (5 bases). The CDR3 runs 14 residues. Trimming removed 1 base at V and 6 bases at J, with 12 bases between. CDR3 DNA: TGTGCCAGCAGTTTAGGGGGCCGGATCTCTGAAGCTTTCTTT. Translating it yields CASSLGGRISEAFF.

The rearrangement links TRBV12-3 or TRBV12-4 to TRBJ2-3; D remains unclear. This CDR3 is built from 16 residues. Trimming took off 3 bases at V and 0 bases at J, with 13 bases between the two ends. CDR3 loop: CASSFIISVSTDTQYF. CDR3 coding DNA: TGTGCCAGCAGTTTTATAATCTCGGTGAGCACAGATACGCAGTATTTT.

The V call is TRBV12-5, the J call TRBJ2-3; D ambiguous. This CDR3 comprises 16 residues. V lost 7 bases to trimming and J lost 0 bases, with 17 bases between them. CDR1 and CDR2 from the germline V gene are LGHNT and FRNRAP. In DNA, the CDR3 is TGTGCTAGTGCCCCCCGGTCCGGGTTTAGCACAGATACGCAGTATTTT. It yields the protein CASAPRSGFSTDTQYF.

The J gene is TRBJ2-2, the V gene TRBV20-1; D gene uncertain. The V and J ends lost 0 bases and 8 bases respectively, with 10 bases between them. The CDR3 contains 13 residues. CDR1 is DFQATT and CDR2 is SNEGSKA in the germline V gene (reference sequence). The CDR3 spells CSAREVAEGELFF. The CDR3 DNA follows: TGCAGTGCTAGAGAGGTAGCCGAGGGGGAGCTGTTTTTT.

The chain combines TRBV18 with TRBJ2-3; no definite D call. The CDR3 covers 16 residues. The V gene lost 0 bases and the J gene lost 0 bases, with 10 bases spanning the gap. CDR1 KGHSH and CDR2 LQKENI come from the germline V gene. The CDR3 spells CASSPPLGTSTDTQYF. The CDR3 DNA is TGTGCCAGCTCACCACCGCTCGGAACTAGCACAGATACGCAGTATTTT.

The J gene is TRBJ2-3, the V gene TRBV4-3; no firm D call. V dropped 0 bases and J dropped 0 bases, with 16 bases sitting between them. Germline lookup yields CDR1 LGHNA and CDR2 YSLEER. This CDR3 has 18 amino acids. In DNA form, the CDR3 reads TGCGCCAGCAGCCAAGATGGAGAACCGCAAACTAGCACAGATACGCAGTATTTT. Translation: CASSQDGEPQTSTDTQYF.